One and the same sample provided the 2 T cell receptor beta chains below, sequenced in a study of OX40 agonist ivuxolimab in advanced cancers. The protocol was immunoSEQ multiplex PCR, while the TCRdb copy is restricted to in-frame clones and leaves out a portion. Of some 57,000 clones listed, 84% are singletons. This material consisted of CD4+ or CD8+ T cells sorted from blood, taken in a trial of the OX40 agonist ivuxolimab. These receptors came from an adult with an advanced solid tumor such as melanoma, head and neck, liver or kidney cancer.

The CDR3 is CASSLEGRGYGYTF. CDR3 nucleotides: TGTGCCAGCAGTTTAGAGGGCAGGGGATATGGCTACACCTTC. The chain is built from TRBV28 and TRBJ1-2; weak D call: TRBD1 (6 bases). Germline assignment: CDR1 MDHEN and CDR2 SYDVKM. The CDR3 contains 14 residues. V was shortened by 2 bases and J by 5 bases, with 12 bases between the two germline ends.

The chain couples TRBV6-5 to TRBJ2-2; TRBD1 is a possible D gene (5 bases). The V and J ends lost 6 bases and 6 bases respectively, with 17 bases between them. Germline values: CDR1 MNHEY, CDR2 SVGAGI. The CDR3 covers 15 residues. The DNA of the CDR3 is TGTGCCAGCAGGTCCACTTCTAGGGGCCCCGGGGAGCTGTTTTTT. Translated, it gives CASRSTSRGPGELFF.